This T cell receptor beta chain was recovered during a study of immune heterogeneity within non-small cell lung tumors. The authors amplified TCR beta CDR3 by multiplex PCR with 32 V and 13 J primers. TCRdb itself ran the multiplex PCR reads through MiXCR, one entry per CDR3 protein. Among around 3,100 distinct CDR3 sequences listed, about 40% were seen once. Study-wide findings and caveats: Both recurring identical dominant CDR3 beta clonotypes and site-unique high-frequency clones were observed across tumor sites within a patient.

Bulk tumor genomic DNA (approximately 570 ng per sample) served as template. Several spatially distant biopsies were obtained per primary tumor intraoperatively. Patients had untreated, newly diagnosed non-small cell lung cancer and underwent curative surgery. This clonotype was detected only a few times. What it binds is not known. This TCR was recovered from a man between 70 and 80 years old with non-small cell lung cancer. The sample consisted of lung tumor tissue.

CDR3 in amino acids: CSARDFGGRTEAFF. CDR3 DNA sequence: TGCAGTGCTAGGGATTTCGGGGGGAGGACTGAAGCTTTCTTT. This chain links TRBV20-1 with TRBJ1-1; perhaps TRBD1 as D (5 bases). V lost 3 bases and J lost 5, with 16 bases in between. The CDR3 sequence is 14 residues long. Looked up from germline, CDR1 is DFQATT and CDR2 is SNEGSKA (reference sequence).